The 9 T cell receptor beta chains below all came from one sample that was sequenced in a study of OX40 agonist ivuxolimab in advanced cancers. TCRdb's table, derived via immunoSEQ multiplex PCR, lists solely in-frame clones and lacks some. The repertoire holds roughly 27,000 clones, with about four fifths as singletons. Sequencing used CD4+ or CD8+ T cells sorted from blood, obtained in a trial of the OX40 agonist ivuxolimab. Source of these receptors: an adult with an advanced solid tumor such as melanoma, head and neck, liver or kidney cancer.

The rearrangement links TRBV4-1 to TRBJ2-2; a possible D gene is TRBD1 (6 bases). Trimming stripped 1 base from V and 4 bases from J, with 19 bases between. The CDR3 sequence is 18 residues long. The germline CDR1 and CDR2 sequences are MGHRA and YSYEKL. CDR3 DNA sequence: TGCGCCAGCAGCCAAGTGGTGTTGGGGGCGTCCGGCACCGGGGAGCTGTTTTTT. Residues: CASSQVVLGASGTGELFF.

The chain employs TRBV7-9 and TRBJ1-5; 7 nucleotides agree with TRBD1. The germline gives CDR1 SEHNR, CDR2 FQNEAQ (reference sequence). Trimming removed 3 bases from V and 4 bases from J; junction bases left unmatched: 6. The CDR3 loop spans 15 amino acids. The CDR3 bases are TGTGCCAGCAGCTTGGCGCAGGGGGGGAATCAGCCCCAGCATTTT. This codes for CASSLAQGGNQPQHF.

J is TRBJ1-1 and V is TRBV28; perhaps TRBD1 as D (5 bases). Germline V gene sequence: CDR1 MDHEN, CDR2 SYDVKM. V shed 6 bases and J shed 1 base, with 9 bases lying between them. The CDR3 is 13 residues long. CDR3 residues: CASRDSGNTEAFF. DNA for the CDR3: TGTGCCAGCAGAGACAGTGGGAACACTGAAGCTTTCTTT.

The rearrangement joins TRBV6-5 to TRBJ2-1; 9 bases line up with TRBD1. Germline CDR1 MNHEY, CDR2 SVGAGI. Germline trimming cut 5 bases from V and 9 bases from J; bases unmatched to any gene: 5. CDR3 length: 13 residues. The CDR3 DNA is TGTGCCAGCAGTAAAACAGGGGGCCTTGAGCAGTTCTTC. Translation gives CASSKTGGLEQFF.

The chain recombines TRBV7-6 with TRBJ2-7; no clear D. CDR3 length: 14 residues. The V gene's germline CDR1 is SGHVS and CDR2 FNYEAQ. Between the trimmed V and J ends, which lost 4 bases and 0 bases, there was a span of 10 bases. Here the CDR3 reads CASSSSPYSYEQYF. The CDR3 DNA reads as TGTGCCAGCAGCTCTTCTCCCTACTCCTACGAGCAGTACTTC.

The chain employs TRBV9 and TRBJ2-1; 9 positions agree with TRBD1. CDR3 length: 15 amino acids. The J segment lost 5 bases and the V segment lost 3 bases, leaving 6 bases of the junction unmatched. Looked up from germline, CDR1 is SGDLS and CDR2 is YYNGEE. The CDR3 sequence is CASSALQGANNEQFF. The CDR3 DNA follows: TGTGCCAGCAGCGCCCTACAGGGGGCCAACAATGAGCAGTTCTTC. The complete variable domain, with remaining parts taken from reference TRBV9 and TRBJ2-1, reads DSGVTQTPKHLITATGQRVTLRCSPRSGDLSVYWYQQSLDQGLQFLIQYYNGEERAKGNILERFSAQQFPDLHSELNLSSLELGDSALYFCASSALQGANNEQFFGPGTRLTVL.

The chain has TRBV25-1 and TRBJ2-2; unclear D gene. Trimming shortened V by 4 bases and J by 4 bases, and 16 bases separated the two germline ends. CDR3 length: 16 residues. The germline gives CDR1 MGHDK, CDR2 SYGVNS. CDR3 sequence (DNA): TGTGCCAGCAGTGGGGAAAATATTCGGCCCACCGGGGAGCTGTTTTTT. Protein product: CASSGENIRPTGELFF.

The chain carries TRBV7-6 and TRBJ2-7; 9 bases match TRBD1. Germline-derived CDR1 and CDR2 are SGHVS and FNYEAQ. V was pared by 3 bases and J by 4 bases, with 4 bases of the junction left unmatched. The CDR3 loop spans 14 amino acids. Here the CDR3 DNA reads TGTGCCAGCAGCTTCCGGGACAGGGAGTACGAGCAGTACTTC. This codes for CASSFRDREYEQYF.

The chain recombines TRBV2 with TRBJ2-7; perhaps TRBD2 as D (5 bases). The CDR3 extends over 14 amino acids. The V gene's germline CDR1 is SNHLY and CDR2 FYNNEI. The V gene lost 1 base and the J gene lost 8 bases, with 15 bases spanning the gap. CDR3 loop: CASSEGSGSNQQYF. The CDR3 bases are TGTGCCAGCAGTGAAGGGAGCGGCTCCAACCAGCAGTACTTC. The entire variable domain, with the rest obtained from reference TRBV2 and TRBJ2-7, is as follows: EPEVTQTPSHQVTQMGQEVILRCVPISNHLYFYWYRQILGQKVEFLVSFYNNEISEKSEIFDDQFSVERPDGSNFTLKIRSTKLEDSAMYFCASSEGSGSNQQYFGPGTRLTVT.